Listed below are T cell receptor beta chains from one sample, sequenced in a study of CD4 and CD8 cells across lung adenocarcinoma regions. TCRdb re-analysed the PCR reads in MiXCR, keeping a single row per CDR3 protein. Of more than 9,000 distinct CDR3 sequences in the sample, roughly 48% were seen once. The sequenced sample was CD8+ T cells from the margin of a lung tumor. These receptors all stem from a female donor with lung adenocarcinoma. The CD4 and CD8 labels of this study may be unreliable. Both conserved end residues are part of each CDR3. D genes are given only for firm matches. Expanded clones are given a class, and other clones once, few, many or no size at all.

CDR3aa: CATHLWTGVSTDTQYF; CDR3nt: TGTGCCACCCATCTTTGGACAGGGGTTAGCACAGATACGCAGTATTTT; j_gene: TRBJ2-3; d_gene: TRBD1; v_gene: TRBV24-1; abundance: many; len: 16
CDR3aa: CASRGGGGTDTQYF; CDR3nt: TGTGCCAGCCGAGGGGGAGGGGGGACAGATACGCAGTACTTT; j_gene: TRBJ2-3; d_gene: .; v_gene: TRBV6-1; abundance: .; len: 14
CDR3aa: CAISSVEDTQYF; CDR3nt: TGTGCCATCTCCAGTGTGGAAGATACCCAGTATTTT; j_gene: TRBJ2-3; d_gene: .; v_gene: TRBV10-3; abundance: few; len: 12
CDR3aa: CAWSEAGVGELFF; CDR3nt: TGTGCCTGGAGTGAAGCGGGGGTCGGGGAGCTGTTTTTT; j_gene: TRBJ2-2; d_gene: TRBD2; v_gene: TRBV30; abundance: .; len: 13
CDR3aa: CASRAGTFVFIQYF; CDR3nt: TGTGCCAGCAGAGCCGGGACATTCGTCTTCATTCAGTACTTC; j_gene: TRBJ2-4; d_gene: .; v_gene: TRBV6-1; abundance: .; len: 14
CDR3aa: CASSQGRRRGGAPQETQYF; CDR3nt: TGTGCCAGCAGCCAAGGACGACGAAGGGGGGGGGCCCCCCAAGAGACCCAGTACTTC; j_gene: TRBJ2-5; d_gene: .; v_gene: TRBV4-2; abundance: .; len: 19
CDR3aa: CASKNRDTGELFF; CDR3nt: TGTGCCAGCAAAAACAGGGACACCGGGGAGCTGTTTTTT; j_gene: TRBJ2-2; d_gene: .; v_gene: TRBV6-1; abundance: large; len: 13
CDR3aa: CASTKGTGGETGELFF; CDR3nt: TGTGCCAGCACCAAAGGGACAGGGGGCGAAACCGGGGAGCTGTTTTTT; j_gene: TRBJ2-2; d_gene: TRBD1; v_gene: TRBV12-3/TRBV12-4; abundance: many; len: 16
CDR3aa: CATSRDPAGTGLGEQYF; CDR3nt: TGTGCCACCAGCAGAGATCCCGCCGGGACAGGGCTTGGCGAGCAGTACTTC; j_gene: TRBJ2-7; d_gene: TRBD1; v_gene: TRBV15; abundance: .; len: 17
CDR3aa: CASSPASLSGANVLTF; CDR3nt: TGTGCCAGCAGTCCTGCCTCACTCTCTGGGGCCAACGTCCTGACTTTC; j_gene: TRBJ2-6; d_gene: .; v_gene: TRBV6-1; abundance: .; len: 16
CDR3aa: CASSFAETQYF; CDR3nt: TGTGCCAGCAGTTTCGCCGAGACCCAGTATTTT; j_gene: TRBJ2-3; d_gene: .; v_gene: TRBV25-1; abundance: .; len: 11
CDR3aa: CASSPTEQFF; CDR3nt: TGTGCCAGCAGTCCCACTGAGCAGTTCTTC; j_gene: TRBJ2-1; d_gene: .; v_gene: TRBV25-1; abundance: .; len: 10
CDR3aa: CASSPMLETQYF; CDR3nt: TGTGCCAGCAGCCCGATGTTAGAGACCCAGTACTTC; j_gene: TRBJ2-5; d_gene: .; v_gene: TRBV7-6; abundance: .; len: 12
CDR3aa: CASSNSRTSGSEQYF; CDR3nt: TGTGCCAGCAGTAATTCCCGGACTAGCGGGAGCGAGCAGTACTTC; j_gene: TRBJ2-7; d_gene: TRBD2; v_gene: TRBV6-1; abundance: .; len: 15
CDR3aa: CASSPSGGAKDTQYF; CDR3nt: TGTGCCAGCAGTCCGAGCGGGGGGGCCAAAGATACTCAGTACTTT; j_gene: TRBJ2-3; d_gene: TRBD2; v_gene: TRBV6-1; abundance: .; len: 15
CDR3aa: CASSSGRMSYEQYF; CDR3nt: TGTGCCAGCAGCTCCGGACGCATGTCCTACGAGCAGTACTTC; j_gene: TRBJ2-7; d_gene: .; v_gene: TRBV7-2; abundance: .; len: 14
CDR3aa: CASIGNRVVGTEAFF; CDR3nt: TGTGCCAGCATCGGTAACAGGGTTGTTGGCACTGAAGCTTTCTTT; j_gene: TRBJ1-1; d_gene: .; v_gene: TRBV12-3/TRBV12-4; abundance: once; len: 15
CDR3aa: CASRWRGATNTQYF; CDR3nt: TGTGCCAGCCGATGGAGAGGGGCCACAAACACTCAGTACTTT; j_gene: TRBJ2-3; d_gene: .; v_gene: TRBV6-1; abundance: .; len: 14
CDR3aa: CASSDGGKNIQYF; CDR3nt: TGTGCCAGCAGTGATGGCGGTAAAAACATTCAGTACTTC; j_gene: TRBJ2-4; d_gene: .; v_gene: TRBV27; abundance: .; len: 13
CDR3aa: CARGSGVKGKETQYF; CDR3nt: TGTGCCAGGGGCTCCGGGGTGAAGGGCAAAGAGACCCAGTACTTC; j_gene: TRBJ2-5; d_gene: .; v_gene: TRBV2; abundance: .; len: 15
CDR3aa: CASSELAGGKDTQYF; CDR3nt: TGTGCCAGCAGTGAACTAGCGGGTGGCAAAGATACGCAGTATTTC; j_gene: TRBJ2-3; d_gene: TRBD2; v_gene: TRBV6-1; abundance: .; len: 15
CDR3aa: CASSPGVSNEKLFF; CDR3nt: TGCGCCAGCAGCCCAGGGGTCTCTAATGAAAAACTGTTTTTT; j_gene: TRBJ1-4; d_gene: .; v_gene: TRBV10-2; abundance: .; len: 14
CDR3aa: CASSIRDSSYEQYF; CDR3nt: TGTGCCAGTAGTATAAGGGACAGCTCCTACGAGCAGTACTTC; j_gene: TRBJ2-7; d_gene: TRBD1; v_gene: TRBV19; abundance: .; len: 14
CDR3aa: CASSRSELQETQYF; CDR3nt: TGTGCCAGCAGTCGTTCAGAACTACAAGAGACCCAGTACTTC; j_gene: TRBJ2-5; d_gene: .; v_gene: TRBV6-1; abundance: many; len: 14
CDR3aa: CASSYTGTSNEQFF; CDR3nt: TGTGCCAGCAGTTACACCGGGACTAGCAATGAGCAGTTCTTC; j_gene: TRBJ2-1; d_gene: TRBD2; v_gene: TRBV12-3/TRBV12-4; abundance: medium-sized; len: 14
CDR3aa: CASSQTSGVGETQYF; CDR3nt: TGTGCCAGCAGTCAGACTAGCGGGGTAGGGGAGACCCAGTACTTC; j_gene: TRBJ2-5; d_gene: TRBD2; v_gene: TRBV6-1; abundance: .; len: 15
CDR3aa: CASSVDRKNTQFF; CDR3nt: TGTGCCAGCAGTGTGGACAGGAAAAATACGCAGTTTTTT; j_gene: TRBJ2-3; d_gene: TRBD1; v_gene: TRBV6-1; abundance: .; len: 13
CDR3aa: CANGSGFTEQYF; CDR3nt: TGCGCCAACGGGTCGGGTTTCACCGAGCAGTACTTC; j_gene: TRBJ2-7; d_gene: .; v_gene: TRBV10-2; abundance: many; len: 12
CDR3aa: CASSSSFDRGVTGELFF; CDR3nt: TGTGCCAGCAGCTCCTCATTCGACAGGGGTGTCACCGGGGAGCTGTTTTTT; j_gene: TRBJ2-2; d_gene: TRBD1; v_gene: TRBV7-6; abundance: .; len: 17
CDR3aa: CASSYSSRLPNNREQLF; CDR3nt: TGTGCCAGCAGTTACTCGAGCCGACTTCCAAATAACAGAGAGCAGTTATTC; j_gene: TRBJ2-4; d_gene: .; v_gene: TRBV6-5; abundance: .; len: 17
CDR3aa: CAGRQQHDQNIQYF; CDR3nt: TGTGCGGGGCGCCAACAGCATGACCAAAACATTCAGTACTTC; j_gene: TRBJ2-4; d_gene: .; v_gene: TRBV10-3; abundance: .; len: 14
CDR3aa: CASSSTGLAGGRRTDTQYF; CDR3nt: TGTGCCAGCAGTTCCACCGGACTAGCGGGGGGGCGACGCACAGATACGCAGTATTTT; j_gene: TRBJ2-3; d_gene: TRBD2; v_gene: TRBV6-5; abundance: medium-sized; len: 19
CDR3aa: CASGSRGSGANVLTF; CDR3nt: TGTGCTAGTGGAAGCCGGGGCTCTGGGGCCAACGTCCTGACTTTC; j_gene: TRBJ2-6; d_gene: .; v_gene: TRBV12-5; abundance: .; len: 15
CDR3aa: CASSVSGLQETLSF; CDR3nt: TGTGCCAGCTCTGTATCCGGACTCCAAGAGACCCTGTCTTTC; j_gene: TRBJ2-6; d_gene: .; v_gene: TRBV7-6; abundance: .; len: 14
CDR3aa: CASSEAPGAGQGERTDKQYF; CDR3nt: TGTGCCAGCAGTGAAGCCCCCGGTGCGGGACAGGGTGAGAGAACAGATAAGCAGTATTTT; j_gene: TRBJ2-3; d_gene: TRBD1; v_gene: TRBV6-1; abundance: .; len: 20
CDR3aa: CASSYSMQGYSPLHF; CDR3nt: TGTGCCAGCAGTTACTCGATGCAGGGGTATTCACCCCTCCACTTT; j_gene: TRBJ1-6; d_gene: .; v_gene: TRBV6-5; abundance: .; len: 15
CDR3aa: CASSFTGGSTGELFF; CDR3nt: TGTGCCAGCAGTTTTACAGGGGGGAGCACCGGGGAGCTGTTTTTT; j_gene: TRBJ2-2; d_gene: TRBD1; v_gene: TRBV27; abundance: many; len: 15
CDR3aa: CASSYRDYWNEQFF; CDR3nt: TGTGCCAGCAGTTACAGGGACTATTGGAATGAGCAGTTCTTC; j_gene: TRBJ2-1; d_gene: TRBD2; v_gene: TRBV6-2/TRBV6-3; abundance: .; len: 14
CDR3aa: CASSPDRDRYTF; CDR3nt: TGTGCCAGCAGTCCGGACAGGGACCGCTACACCTTC; j_gene: TRBJ1-2; d_gene: TRBD1; v_gene: TRBV7-2; abundance: few; len: 12
CDR3aa: CASSLRGTGQETQYF; CDR3nt: TGTGCCAGCAGCCTTCGTGGGACAGGCCAAGAGACCCAGTACTTC; j_gene: TRBJ2-5; d_gene: TRBD1; v_gene: TRBV6-1; abundance: many; len: 15
CDR3aa: CASSPAGIGGTEQFF; CDR3nt: TGTGCCAGCAGTCCCGCTGGAATCGGCGGGACTGAGCAGTTCTTC; j_gene: TRBJ2-1; d_gene: .; v_gene: TRBV6-2/TRBV6-3; abundance: .; len: 15
CDR3aa: CASSRDRNEQFF; CDR3nt: TGTGCCAGCAGCCGAGACAGGAATGAGCAGTTCTTC; j_gene: TRBJ2-1; d_gene: .; v_gene: TRBV7-2; abundance: many; len: 12
CDR3aa: CVSVGGGGRDQETQYF; CDR3nt: TGTGTTAGTGTCGGGGGTGGGGGCCGTGACCAAGAGACCCAGTACTTC; j_gene: TRBJ2-5; d_gene: .; v_gene: TRBV12-5; abundance: .; len: 16
CDR3aa: CASSEGAGGKNIQYF; CDR3nt: TGTGCCAGCAGTGAGGGAGCGGGGGGCAAAAACATTCAGTACTTT; j_gene: TRBJ2-4; d_gene: TRBD2; v_gene: TRBV6-1; abundance: .; len: 15
CDR3aa: CASSPLGQAACNNAQFF; CDR3nt: TGTGCCAGCAGTCCCCTCGGACAGGCCGCCTGCAACAATGCGCAGTTCTTT; j_gene: TRBJ2-1; d_gene: TRBD1; v_gene: TRBV25-1; abundance: .; len: 17
CDR3aa: CASSQADAGRGGKNMQYF; CDR3nt: TGCGCCAGCAGCCAAGCAGACGCGGGGCGGGGAGGCAAAAACATGCAGTACTTC; j_gene: TRBJ2-4; d_gene: .; v_gene: TRBV4-1; abundance: .; len: 18
CDR3aa: CASSFDNEQFF; CDR3nt: TGTGCCAGCAGTTTCGACAATGAGCAGTTCTTC; j_gene: TRBJ2-1; d_gene: .; v_gene: TRBV27; abundance: few; len: 11
CDR3aa: CSATMQETQYF; CDR3nt: TGCAGTGCTACGATGCAAGAGACCCAGTACTTC; j_gene: TRBJ2-5; d_gene: .; v_gene: TRBV20-1; abundance: .; len: 11
CDR3aa: CASRFSGTSGNKQFF; CDR3nt: TGTGCCAGCAGATTCTCCGGGACGAGCGGCAATAAGCAGTTTTTC; j_gene: TRBJ2-1; d_gene: .; v_gene: TRBV6-5; abundance: once; len: 15
CDR3aa: CASSLARDPGYEQYF; CDR3nt: TGTGCCAGCAGCTTAGCGAGGGACCCAGGCTACGAGCAGTACTTC; j_gene: TRBJ2-7; d_gene: .; v_gene: TRBV11-2; abundance: medium-sized; len: 15
CDR3aa: CASSGLAASSLQETQYF; CDR3nt: TGCGCCAGCAGTGGGCTAGCTGCTTCCTCCCTACAAGAGACCCAGTACTTC; j_gene: TRBJ2-5; d_gene: .; v_gene: TRBV10-2; abundance: many; len: 17
CDR3aa: CASTNERDITGELFF; CDR3nt: TGTGCCAGCACCAATGAGAGGGATATCACCGGGGAGCTGTTTTTT; j_gene: TRBJ2-2; d_gene: .; v_gene: TRBV6-5; abundance: medium-sized; len: 15
CDR3aa: CASGLQGASADEQYF; CDR3nt: TGTGCCAGCGGCCTCCAGGGGGCTAGCGCCGATGAGCAGTATTTC; j_gene: TRBJ2-1; d_gene: TRBD1; v_gene: TRBV6-1; abundance: .; len: 15
CDR3aa: CASSGTGSSYNSPLHF; CDR3nt: TGTGCCAGCAGTGGGACAGGGAGCTCCTATAATTCACCCCTCCACTTT; j_gene: TRBJ1-6; d_gene: TRBD1; v_gene: TRBV6-1; abundance: few; len: 16
CDR3aa: CASSQGVAAGDTQYF; CDR3nt: TGCGCCAGCAGTCAAGGGGTGGCGGCAGGCGATACGCAGTATTTT; j_gene: TRBJ2-3; d_gene: .; v_gene: TRBV10-1; abundance: .; len: 15
CDR3aa: CASTTYRGDGYTF; CDR3nt: TGTGCCAGCACCACTTACAGGGGGGATGGCTACACCTTC; j_gene: TRBJ1-2; d_gene: TRBD1; v_gene: TRBV12-3/TRBV12-4; abundance: .; len: 13
CDR3aa: CASSQQVLNEKLFF; CDR3nt: TGTGCCAGCAGCCAACAGGTCCTTAATGAAAAACTGTTTTTT; j_gene: TRBJ1-4; d_gene: .; v_gene: TRBV6-1; abundance: .; len: 14